This T cell receptor (beta chain) was obtained from a study of blood T cell repertoires in COVID-19. Study-wide background: COVID-19 samples collected from the United States, Italy and Spain covered acute and convalescent phases. The analysed material was cDNA or gDNA that came from T cells, B-cell-depleted T cells, or PBMCs.

The CDR3 consists of 11 residues. With 2 bases removed from V and 5 bases from J, the gap between germline ends came to 4 bases. Germline CDR1 and CDR2: DFQATT and SNEGSKA (reference sequence). As handled by the study authors: Quantification of nucleated cells was approximated via reference gene primer amplification. Using immunoSEQ multiplex PCR, the repertoire was profiled, and TCRdb retains in-frame clones only, with some absent. V and J calls plus clone size are reproduced from that table; the DNA served to infer D and trimming. The sample has approximately 41,000 clones, 81% seen once; the top ten hold approximately 38%.

The chain combines TRBV20-1 with TRBJ2-1; no clear D gene. This TCR came from a man aged 40-50 years with active or convalescent COVID-19. Sample: peripheral blood. The CDR3 loop reads CSARHNNEQFF. CDR3 DNA sequence: TGCAGTGCTAGACACAACAATGAGCAGTTCTTC.